This T cell receptor (beta chain) was profiled in a study of read filtering for tumor transcriptome and immune sequencing. Study-level information: By R-ISS, stages I, II and III held about 8, 16 and 7 patients. Study-wide findings and caveats: In IR-seq, single-read clonotypes were about 81.9% of clonotypes but around 4% of reads. Sorted CD138-negative bone marrow cells were not purified T cells.

V dropped 4 bases and J dropped 2; count of bases not matched to a gene: 13. The CDR3 extends over 17 amino acids. Germline V gives CDR1 LGHDT, CDR2 YNNKEL (reference sequence). Molecular barcoded adaptors covering alpha/delta and beta/gamma chains were used on 400 ng RNA. TCRdb independently ran MiXCR on the reads; one entry per CDR3 protein. The table shows some 41,000 distinct CDR3 sequences, with roughly 13% occurring only once. This clonotype showed up just a few times. As yet, its antigen is unknown. At the time of active disease, bone marrow was collected from every patient. The TCR sequence derives from a donor aged 40 or over with multiple myeloma. The V gene is TRBV3-1, the J gene TRBJ2-5, with 7 bases matching TRBD2. Sequences were obtained from a population of CD138-negative cells sorted from bone marrow. CDR3 DNA sequence: TGTGCCAGCAGCCCTCGGGGGGACTCCCTCCCGCAAGAGACCCAGTACTTC. This sequence encodes CASSPRGDSLPQETQYF.